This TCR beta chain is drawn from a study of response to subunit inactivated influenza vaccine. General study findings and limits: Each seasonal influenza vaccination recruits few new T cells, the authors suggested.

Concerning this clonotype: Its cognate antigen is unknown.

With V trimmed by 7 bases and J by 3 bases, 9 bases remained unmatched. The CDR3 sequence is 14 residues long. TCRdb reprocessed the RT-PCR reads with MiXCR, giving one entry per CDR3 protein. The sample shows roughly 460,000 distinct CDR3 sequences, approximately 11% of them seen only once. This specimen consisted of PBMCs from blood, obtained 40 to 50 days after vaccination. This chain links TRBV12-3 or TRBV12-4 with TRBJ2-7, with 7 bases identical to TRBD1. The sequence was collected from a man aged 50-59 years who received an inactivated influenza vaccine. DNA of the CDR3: TGTGCCAGCAAGGTCTGGGACAGCAGCTACGAGCAGTACTTC. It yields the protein CASKVWDSSYEQYF.